These 10 T cell receptor beta chains originate from one sample sequenced in a study of T cell repertoires in cytomegalovirus infection. TCRdb analysed the reads with MiXCR anew, one entry per CDR3 protein. The sample includes around 230,000 distinct CDR3 sequences, around 6.2% of them seen just once. Specimen: PBMCs. These receptors were collected from a human donor in good health (CMV status not recorded). Some clones in this sample may be carry-over from other donors' samples.

This clonotype has a count of ten or more. The CDR3: CAWRYYTRNSPLHF. Written as DNA, the CDR3 is TGTGCCTGGAGGTATTATACCCGTAATTCACCCCTCCACTTT. The chain employs TRBV30 and TRBJ1-6; D unclear. V was clipped by 3 bases and J by 6 bases, with 12 bases between them. Germline lookup yields CDR1 GTSNPN and CDR2 SVGIG (reference sequence). This CDR3 has 14 residues.

Ten or more counts support this clonotype. The rearrangement uses TRBV5-5 and TRBJ2-7; TRBD2 matches at 7 bases. The CDR3 runs to 13 residues. Per the germline V gene, CDR1 is SGHKS and CDR2 is YYEKEE (reference sequence). J was trimmed by 3 bases and V by 4 bases; bases with no gene match: 4. The CDR3 DNA is TGTGCCAGCAGCCCCGGGGACTACTACGAGCAGTACTTC. This codes for CASSPGDYYEQYF. The entire variable domain, with the rest obtained from reference TRBV5-5 and TRBJ2-7, is as follows: DAGVTQSPTHLIKTRGQQVTLRCSPISGHKSVSWYQQVLGQGPQFIFQYYEKEERGRGNFPDRFSARQFPNYSSELNVNALLLGDSALYLCASSPGDYYEQYFGPGTRLTVT.

This clonotype showed up many times. This rearrangement joins TRBV7-2 to TRBJ1-2; D call uncertain. The CDR3 loop spans 14 amino acids. Germline CDR1 and CDR2: SGHTA and FQGNSA. Between the trimmed V and J ends, which lost 5 bases and 2 bases, there was a span of 12 bases. CDR3 sequence: CASSLAAENYGYTF. Here the CDR3 DNA reads TGTGCCAGCAGCCTTGCTGCAGAAAACTATGGCTACACCTTC. Looking up the rest from reference TRBV7-2 and TRBJ1-2 gives the full variable domain: GAGVSQSPSNKVTEKGKDVELRCDPISGHTALYWYRQSLGQGLEFLIYFQGNSAPDKSGLPSDRFSAERTGGSVSTLTIQRTQQEDSAVYLCASSLAAENYGYTFGSGTRLTVV.

This clonotype was observed many times. The gene calls are TRBV7-2 and TRBJ1-5; TRBD1 might be the D (5 bases). The CDR3 contains 16 residues. Deletions cut 0 bases from V and 7 bases from J, with 16 bases between. CDR1 and CDR2 (germline): SGHTA, FQGNSA. The CDR3 loop reads CASSLAGRDLRQPQHF. In DNA, the CDR3 is TGTGCCAGCAGCTTAGCCGGACGGGACCTCCGGCAGCCCCAGCATTTT.

This clonotype was recorded at least ten times. In DNA, the CDR3 is TGTGCCAGCAGCTTAGTAGGCGACAGGGACGCAGATACGCAGTATTTT. Protein product: CASSLVGDRDADTQYF. The chain recombines TRBV7-8 with TRBJ2-3; 7 bases agree with TRBD1. The CDR3 has 16 residues. The ends lost 1 base at V and 4 bases at J; junction bases unmatched: 8. Germline V lookup: CDR1 SGHVS, CDR2 FQNEAQ.

Many counts were recorded for this clonotype. CDR3 bases: TGTGCCAGCAGTTTTACAGTCACCTACGAGCAGTACTTC. The encoded protein is CASSFTVTYEQYF. The rearrangement joins TRBV12-3 or TRBV12-4 to TRBJ2-7, with unresolved D. The V end was cut by 3 bases, the J end by 2 bases, with 8 bases between. The CDR3 consists of 13 residues.

This clonotype was seen at least ten times. The chain uses TRBV11-2 and TRBJ2-3; 7 nucleotides line up with TRBD1. The V gene end was trimmed by 5 bases and the J gene end by 8 bases; junction bases not matched to a gene: 10. CDR3 length equals 14 residues. Germline V gene lookup returns CDR1 SGHAT and CDR2 FQNNGV. The CDR3 nucleotides are TGTGCCAGCAGCCCAGGACAGGTACCGGGTACGCAGTATTTT. Translating gives CASSPGQVPGTQYF.

The V gene is TRBV6-6, the J gene TRBJ2-1; unclear D gene. Trimming pared 7 bases from V and 8 bases from J, leaving 30 bases between. The germline V gene encodes CDR1 MNHNY and CDR2 SVGAGI (reference sequence). There are 18 residues in the CDR3. CDR3 amino acids: CASNLYVAGSSLGHEQFF. The CDR3 DNA reads TGTGCCAGCAATCTTTACGTGGCAGGATCATCTCTGGGCCATGAGCAGTTCTTC.

This clonotype came up many times. This chain joins TRBV18 and TRBJ2-2; 7 bases agree with TRBD1. The CDR3 length is 16 residues. From germline, CDR1 is KGHSH and CDR2 LQKENI. V was pared by 5 bases and J by 0 bases, with 6 bases of the junction left unmatched. CDR3 sequence (DNA): TGTGCCAGCTCATCCCGGGACAGCGCGAACACCGGGGAGCTGTTTTTT. This sequence encodes CASSSRDSANTGELFF.

In this sample, this clonotype turned up many times. The V and J genes are TRBV6-1 and TRBJ1-2; 9 bases are shared with TRBD1. Unmatched junction bases numbered 3, after V lost 1 base and J lost 3 bases. This CDR3 region has 15 residues. Germline loops: CDR1 MNHNS, CDR2 SASEGT. Here the CDR3 reads CASSEDDRGDYGYTF. The CDR3 DNA is TGTGCCAGCAGTGAAGACGACAGGGGGGACTATGGCTACACCTTC.